This T cell receptor (beta chain) originates from a study of T cells expressing NK-cell markers. Overall study: The sequencing cohort of eight donors included seven HCMV-seropositive individuals and one seronegative individual. Study-wide findings and caveats: Whether expanded NKG2C+ T cell clones were HCMV specific stayed uncertain.

Of note for this clonotype: Its antigen is as yet unknown.

The CDR3 spans 13 residues. Looked up from germline, CDR1 is LNHNV and CDR2 is YYDKDF (reference sequence). Using the 5' RACE reads, TCRdb records one entry per CDR3 protein without DNA. The sample totals roughly 380,000 distinct CDR3 sequences; its top ten clones hold around 4.9%. The sequence was obtained from a man between 18 and 69 years old in good health. V is TRBV15 and J is TRBJ1-2; TCRdb proposes TRBD1, but this gene call is untestable without DNA. Sequenced input: blood T cells: a sorted CD56 or NKG2C T cell subset, CD4+ or CD8+ T cells, or bulk PBMC T cells (not recorded which). CDR3 region: CATSSEIRVGYTF.